Listed below are T cell receptor beta chains from one sample, sequenced in a study of identical twins. In TCRdb, the 5' RACE reads were re-called with MiXCR into one record per CDR3 protein. The data show nearly 900,000 distinct CDR3 sequences, with 12% seen just once and under 2% held by the top ten. The sample was also reused in another study, on yellow fever vaccine responses in identical twins.

The sample taken for sequencing was PBMCs. These receptors were collected from a woman between 18 and 30 years old in good health. CDR3s include the opening cysteine and the closing phenylalanine or tryptophan. The order of the fields is V gene, J gene, CDR3 protein.

V: TRBV29-1; J: TRBJ1-1; CDR3: CSVVTGTGATEAFF
V: TRBV28; J: TRBJ2-3; CDR3: CASSTPGLALGTQYF
V: TRBV6-5; J: TRBJ1-2; CDR3: CASSYWGDGYTF
V: TRBV12-3/TRBV12-4; J: TRBJ2-3; CDR3: CASSNGAAGRSDTQYF
V: TRBV15; J: TRBJ1-3; CDR3: CATSSRSPGNTIYF
V: TRBV29-1; J: TRBJ1-2; CDR3: CSIWQSSLNYGYTF
V: TRBV12-3/TRBV12-4; J: TRBJ1-1; CDR3: CASSPQRSGTEAFF
V: TRBV4-1; J: TRBJ2-1; CDR3: CASSQEIDPEQFF
V: TRBV4-1; J: TRBJ2-1; CDR3: CASSFPYAEQFF
V: TRBV5-1; J: TRBJ2-1; CDR3: CASRNLAGQVDEQFF
V: TRBV12-3/TRBV12-4; J: TRBJ1-4; CDR3: CASSFREANEKLFF
V: TRBV3-1; J: TRBJ1-1; CDR3: CASSQDYGVTEAFF
V: TRBV19; J: TRBJ2-1; CDR3: CASIPGQGARGARYNEQFF
V: TRBV27; J: TRBJ2-7; CDR3: CASSLEAGGFYEQYF
V: TRBV25-1; J: TRBJ2-7; CDR3: CASSELGQGNEQYF
V: TRBV5-1; J: TRBJ2-5; CDR3: CASSFGRSRFQETQYF
V: TRBV12-3/TRBV12-4; J: TRBJ2-5; CDR3: CASRLGLAGEETQYF
V: TRBV19; J: TRBJ2-1; CDR3: CATSVATYNEQFF
V: TRBV6-6; J: TRBJ2-5; CDR3: CASIRGPQETQYF
V: TRBV7-9; J: TRBJ2-1; CDR3: CASSPRGTSGSYNEQFF
V: TRBV11-2; J: TRBJ2-7; CDR3: CASSLGAVGSQSSYEQYF
V: TRBV12-3/TRBV12-4; J: TRBJ2-5; CDR3: CASRGAETQYF
V: TRBV5-1; J: TRBJ2-3; CDR3: CASSPGQGIADTQYF
V: TRBV13; J: TRBJ1-1; CDR3: CASSFRTKLENTEAFF
V: TRBV3-1; J: TRBJ1-6; CDR3: CASSQVDRGYSPLHF
V: TRBV29-1; J: TRBJ1-5; CDR3: CSVEGQCPSNQPQHF
V: TRBV3-1; J: TRBJ2-1; CDR3: CASSALAGGPYNEQFF
V: TRBV15; J: TRBJ2-3; CDR3: CATSRDPPGQLTDTQYF
V: TRBV7-2; J: TRBJ2-1; CDR3: CASSWGLVHEQFF
V: TRBV28; J: TRBJ2-2; CDR3: CASRPGTATGELFF
V: TRBV6-4; J: TRBJ2-1; CDR3: CASSALAGGLAEQFF
V: TRBV5-1; J: TRBJ2-1; CDR3: CASSYTLAGEIYNEQFF
V: TRBV5-1; J: TRBJ2-2; CDR3: CASSFLGLAGSGELFF
V: TRBV10-3; J: TRBJ2-3; CDR3: CAISETSQSTDTQYF
V: TRBV7-2; J: TRBJ2-3; CDR3: CASSRDSGGTDTQYF
V: TRBV28; J: TRBJ1-1; CDR3: CASSPYRGQNTEAFF
V: TRBV7-9; J: TRBJ1-3; CDR3: CASSLGGVNSGNTIYF
V: TRBV7-2; J: TRBJ2-1; CDR3: CASSSRSGQHNEQFF
V: TRBV3-1; J: TRBJ2-7; CDR3: CASSPTSAFSYEQYF
V: TRBV4-1; J: TRBJ2-2; CDR3: CASSQPGGSGELFF
V: TRBV12-3/TRBV12-4; J: TRBJ2-2; CDR3: CASSLARGSGELFF
V: TRBV6-1; J: TRBJ1-1; CDR3: CASTQGRVGTEAFF
V: TRBV12-3/TRBV12-4; J: TRBJ2-1; CDR3: CASSLDRSGGAKFF
V: TRBV29-1; J: TRBJ2-2; CDR3: CSVLWTSGSFNTGELFF
V: TRBV28; J: TRBJ1-5; CDR3: CASRGGVVQPQHF